These 23 T cell receptor beta chains share one sample of origin, sequenced in a study of Ad26.COV2.S vaccination and SARS-CoV-2 variants. Method: immunoSEQ multiplex PCR; TCRdb's copy keeps in-frame clones and lacks some. Of hundreds of thousands of clones detected, roughly 91% appear once; the ten largest clones hold about 3.5%. The treatment here: around 19 received Ad26.COV2.S at low or high dose, single or two shots; a few received placebo; per-sample allocation not given. Specimen acquisition occurred on day 63 following the initial vaccine or placebo injection. Sequenced material: peripheral blood, taken in a trial of Ad26.COV2.S vaccine versus placebo. These receptors all come from a person aged 18-60 years who received the Ad26.COV2.S COVID-19 vaccine or a placebo.

The chain carries TRBV2 and TRBJ2-1; 9 bases map to TRBD2. V lost 6 bases to trimming and J lost 5 bases; unmatched junction nucleotides: 11. CDR3 length equals 16 residues. CDR1 SNHLY and CDR2 FYNNEI come from the germline V gene. CDR3 bases: TGTGCCAGCAGGTGGCGAGCGGGGGGCCTAGACAATGAGCAGTTCTTC. Protein: CASRWRAGGLDNEQFF. Full variable domain (outside the CDR3, taken from reference TRBV2 and TRBJ2-1): EPEVTQTPSHQVTQMGQEVILRCVPISNHLYFYWYRQILGQKVEFLVSFYNNEISEKSEIFDDQFSVERPDGSNFTLKIRSTKLEDSAMYFCASRWRAGGLDNEQFFGPGTRLTVL.

This chain links TRBV12-5 with TRBJ1-6; a possible D gene is TRBD1 (6 bases). This CDR3 has 14 amino acids. Germline CDR1 reads LGHNT; CDR2 reads FRNRAP. V dropped 3 bases and J dropped 4 bases, with 7 bases sitting between them. DNA for the CDR3: TGTGCTAGTGGTTTCGGACAGTATAATTCACCCCTCCACTTT. As protein: CASGFGQYNSPLHF.

This chain connects TRBV29-1 to TRBJ1-4, with D unclear. Trimming took off 4 bases at V and 8 bases at J, with 11 bases between the two ends. The CDR3 extends over 12 amino acids. Germline CDR1 is SQVTM and CDR2 is ANQGSEA. As DNA, the CDR3 is TGCAGCGTTGTTGTGGGTCGGGAAAAACTGTTTTTT. This translates into CSVVVGREKLFF.

Only a few counts were recorded for this clone. This chain connects TRBV4-2 to TRBJ1-2, with 7 bases matching TRBD1. The CDR3 is 16 residues long. Germline CDR1 and CDR2: LGHNA and YNFKEQ. The ends lost 0 bases at V and 7 bases at J; junction bases unmatched: 11. CDR3 coding DNA: TGTGCCAGCAGCCAAGAAACAGGGGATCGAGGTGGTGGCTACACCTTC. Its protein is CASSQETGDRGGGYTF.

The rearrangement links TRBV5-1 to TRBJ1-5, with D possibly TRBD1 on 6 matching bases. This CDR3 comprises 16 residues. Per germline, CDR1 SGHRS and CDR2 YFSETQ. Trimming took 0 bases from V and 0 from J, leaving 10 bases between them. Here the CDR3 DNA reads TGCGCCAGCAGCTTGGGGACAGATAATAGCAATCAGCCCCAGCATTTT. This gives the protein CASSLGTDNSNQPQHF.

The chain employs TRBV6-5 and TRBJ2-7, with 10 bases that match TRBD1. The CDR3 covers 14 residues. After removal of 5 bases from V and 6 bases from J, the junction contained 7 bases not matched to a gene. Germline CDR1 reads MNHEY; CDR2 reads SVGAGI. CDR3 protein: CASSLTRDRGEQYF. The DNA of the CDR3 is TGTGCCAGCAGTCTAACAAGGGACAGGGGCGAGCAGTACTTC.

The chain couples TRBV5-5 to TRBJ1-5; no firm D call. The CDR3 runs 15 residues. With 0 bases removed from V and 3 bases from J, the gap between germline ends came to 10 bases. Germline V lookup: CDR1 SGHKS, CDR2 YYEKEE (reference sequence). Written as DNA, the CDR3 is TGTGCCAGCAGCTTGGAGGCAGGACTCAATCAGCCCCAGCATTTT. This gives the protein CASSLEAGLNQPQHF. The full variable domain, rest sourced from reference TRBV5-5 and TRBJ1-5, is DAGVTQSPTHLIKTRGQQVTLRCSPISGHKSVSWYQQVLGQGPQFIFQYYEKEERGRGNFPDRFSARQFPNYSSELNVNALLLGDSALYLCASSLEAGLNQPQHFGDGTRLSIL.

The CDR3 DNA reads TGTGCCAGCAGCCAAGTAAGCGTAAATGGCTACACCTTC. Amino acid sequence: CASSQVSVNGYTF. This rearrangement joins TRBV14 to TRBJ1-2; no clear D. This CDR3 contains 13 residues. V was cut by 1 base and J by 6 bases, with 9 bases left in between. The V gene's germline CDR1 is SGHDN and CDR2 FVKESK. The full variable domain, with the rest looked up from reference TRBV14 and TRBJ1-2, is EAGVTQFPSHSVIEKGQTVTLRCDPISGHDNLYWYRRVMGKEIKFLLHFVKESKQDESGMPNNRFLAERTGGTYSTLKVQPAELEDSGVYFCASSQVSVNGYTFGSGTRLTVV.

The gene calls are TRBV18 and TRBJ2-5; TRBD2 matches 14 bases. The CDR3 covers 16 residues. J was trimmed by 5 bases and V by 3 bases; bases with no gene match: 5. The germline V gene encodes CDR1 KGHSH and CDR2 LQKENI. The CDR3 DNA reads as TGTGCCAGCTCACCCGGGACTAGCGGGGGAGGTGAGACCCAGTACTTC. It translates to CASSPGTSGGGETQYF.

The rearrangement links TRBV4-2 to TRBJ2-1, with D tentatively TRBD2 (6 bases). V dropped 4 bases and J dropped 9 bases, with 22 bases sitting between them. The germline gives CDR1 LGHNA, CDR2 YNFKEQ. The CDR3 extends over 16 amino acids. This CDR3 is CASSPQGAEGDCEQFF. Here the CDR3 DNA reads TGTGCCAGCAGCCCTCAGGGCGCGGAGGGAGACTGTGAGCAGTTCTTC.

The chain employs TRBV7-9 and TRBJ1-1; no definite D call. Germline V gene lookup returns CDR1 SEHNR and CDR2 FQNEAQ (reference sequence). CDR3 length: 13 residues. Trimming left V 5 bases short and J 10 bases short, with 17 bases between. CDR3 sequence (DNA): TGTGCCAGCAGCATAGACAAATGGGATATAGCTTTCTTT. This sequence encodes CASSIDKWDIAFF.

This chain links TRBV7-8 with TRBJ1-1; the D gene is possibly TRBD1 (6 bases). This CDR3 spans 14 amino acids. Trimming took 1 base from V and 4 from J, leaving 10 bases between them. Germline CDR1 is SGHVS and CDR2 is FQNEAQ. CDR3 amino acids: CASSLDRVGTEAFF. The CDR3 bases are TGTGCCAGCAGCTTAGACAGGGTGGGCACTGAAGCTTTCTTT.

This clone was counted a single time. The V and J genes are TRBV4-3 and TRBJ1-1; 8 nucleotides agree with TRBD1. Germline-derived CDR1 and CDR2 are LGHNA and YSLEER. The CDR3 runs 18 residues. V lost 1 base, J lost 0 bases, and 10 bases stayed unmatched. The DNA of the CDR3 is TGCGCCAGCAGCCAAGGACTGGCAGGGGGCGGCTTGAACACTGAAGCTTTCTTT. Translation: CASSQGLAGGGLNTEAFF.

The CDR3 DNA reads TGCGCCAGCAGCCGGGACAGCACAGATACGCAGTATTTT. It codes for CASSRDSTDTQYF. This rearrangement joins TRBV5-1 to TRBJ2-3; D may correspond to TRBD1 or TRBD2 (5 bases each). There are 13 residues in the CDR3. Per germline, CDR1 SGHRS and CDR2 YFSETQ. Trimming pared 4 bases from V and 0 bases from J, leaving 6 bases between.

The count of this clone is one. This chain joins TRBV5-1 and TRBJ1-2, with D tentatively TRBD1 (6 bases). Germline CDR1 reads SGHRS; CDR2 reads YFSETQ. The V end was cut by 0 bases, the J end by 3 bases, with 12 bases between. There are 15 residues in the CDR3. The CDR3 reads CASSLGGRGHYGYTF. The CDR3 DNA follows: TGCGCCAGCAGCTTGGGGGGCAGGGGCCACTATGGCTACACCTTC.

The J gene is TRBJ2-1, the V gene TRBV4-1; D unclear. Trimming removed 1 base from V and 7 bases from J, with 11 bases in between. Germline-derived CDR1 and CDR2 are MGHRA and YSYEKL. The CDR3 runs to 14 residues. The CDR3 spells CASSQVLHSNEQFF. CDR3 DNA: TGCGCCAGCAGCCAAGTACTTCATTCAAATGAGCAGTTCTTC.

The V call is TRBV9, the J call TRBJ2-5, with 8 bases that match TRBD1. Germline trimming cut 4 bases from V and 5 bases from J; bases unmatched to any gene: 10. The CDR3 has 15 residues. Germline V lookup: CDR1 SGDLS, CDR2 YYNGEE. CDR3 nucleotide sequence: TGTGCCAGCAGCCCCGACAGGGGTCGGGGGGAGACCCAGTACTTC. Translated, it gives CASSPDRGRGETQYF.

The V gene is TRBV3-1 (or the pseudogene TRBV3-2), the J gene TRBJ1-2; the D is unclear. Per the germline V gene, CDR1 is LGHDT and CDR2 is YNNKEL (reference sequence). The CDR3 is 17 residues long. V lost 0 bases, J lost 0 bases, and 14 bases lay in between. CDR3 nucleotide sequence: TGTGCCAGCAGCCAAGATTCGGTTACCAGGACTAACTATGGCTACACCTTC. It specifies CASSQDSVTRTNYGYTF.

This chain uses TRBV19 with TRBJ1-4, with no clear D. Looked up from germline, CDR1 is LNHDA and CDR2 is SQIVND (reference sequence). Between the trimmed V and J ends, which lost 6 bases and 7 bases, there was a span of 9 bases. The CDR3 runs to 12 residues. CDR3 residues: CASRPGGEKLFF. CDR3 DNA sequence: TGTGCCAGTAGGCCGGGAGGTGAAAAACTGTTTTTT.

The gene calls are TRBV2 and TRBJ2-7; no clear D. CDR1 and CDR2 (germline): SNHLY, FYNNEI. There are 14 residues in the CDR3. V lost 6 bases, J lost 7 bases, and 19 bases lay in between. This chain's CDR3 is CASRRERALGEQYF. In DNA form, the CDR3 reads TGTGCCAGCAGACGCGAACGGGCCCTCGGGGAGCAGTACTTC.

This clone was counted ten times or more. The same CDR3 is also encoded by other DNA sequences in this sample. CDR3 amino acids: CASSLGTTGNTIYF. CDR3 nucleotide sequence: TGTGCCAGCAGCTTAGGGACAACTGGAAACACCATATATTTT. The chain carries TRBV7-8 and TRBJ1-3; possible D gene TRBD1, 5 bases. V was shortened by 1 base and J by 2 bases, with 6 bases between the two germline ends. The CDR3 spans 14 residues. Germline V lookup: CDR1 SGHVS, CDR2 FQNEAQ.

There are a few counts of this clone. This chain connects TRBV5-1 to TRBJ2-2; 10 bases line up with TRBD1. The V and J ends lost 7 bases and 6 bases, in that order; junction bases with no gene match: 9. This CDR3 is built from 15 residues. Germline V gene lookup returns CDR1 SGHRS and CDR2 YFSETQ. For the CDR3, the DNA is TGCGCCAGCTATTCAGACAGGGGGCTAGCCGGGGAGCTGTTTTTT. It yields the protein CASYSDRGLAGELFF.

This chain joins TRBV18 and TRBJ2-5, with D unclear. In germline, CDR1 is KGHSH, CDR2 LQKENI. The CDR3 is 12 residues long. The V end was cut by 0 bases, the J end by 1 base, with 0 bases between. The CDR3 loop reads CASSPPQETQYF. CDR3 sequence (DNA): TGTGCCAGCTCACCACCCCAAGAGACCCAGTACTTC.